This TCR beta chain was sequenced in a study of cytomegalovirus exposure and HLA in healthy donors. Looking at the study overall: The roughly 130 validation repertoires, a later analysis reported, used the same platform as the roughly 730 repertoires from the first cohort. Overall study results and limits: The tendency of first-cohort TCR clusters to co-occur in the 95 to 150 validation repertoires was the finding of a later analysis. Rare TCR sequences dominated, though some public TCRs recurred in many donors. It was reportedly the case that the classifier diagnosed cytomegalovirus status with high specificity and sensitivity.

Using immunoSEQ multiplex PCR, the repertoire was profiled, and TCRdb retains in-frame clones only, with some absent. The sample lists 200,000 to 250,000 clones; approximately 83% were seen once. V was shortened by 2 bases and J by 8 bases, with 13 bases between the two germline ends. Looked up from germline, CDR1 is MNHEY and CDR2 is SVGAGI. The CDR3 runs 14 residues. Comment on this clone: As yet, its antigen is unknown.

This receptor was identified in a woman aged 25 to 39 in good health and CMV-seropositive. The sample comprised PBMCs. The chain has TRBV6-5 and TRBJ2-1, with a weak D call TRBD1 (6 bases). This CDR3 reads CASSYPGKGDEQFF. CDR3 DNA sequence: TGTGCCAGCAGTTACCCGGGGAAGGGGGATGAGCAGTTCTTC.